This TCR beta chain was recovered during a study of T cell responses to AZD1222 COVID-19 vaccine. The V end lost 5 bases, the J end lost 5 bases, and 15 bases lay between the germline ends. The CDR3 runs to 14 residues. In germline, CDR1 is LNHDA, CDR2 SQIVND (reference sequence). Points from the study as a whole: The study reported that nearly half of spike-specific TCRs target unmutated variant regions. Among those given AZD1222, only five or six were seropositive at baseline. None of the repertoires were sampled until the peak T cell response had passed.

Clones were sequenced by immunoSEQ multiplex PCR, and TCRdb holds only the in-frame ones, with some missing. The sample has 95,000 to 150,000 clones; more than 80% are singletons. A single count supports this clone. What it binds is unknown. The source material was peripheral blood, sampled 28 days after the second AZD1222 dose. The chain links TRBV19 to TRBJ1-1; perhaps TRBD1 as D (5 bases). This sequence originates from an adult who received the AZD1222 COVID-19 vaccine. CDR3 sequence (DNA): TGTGCCAGTAGTGGGGCCGGCGGGGAAACTGAAGCTTTCTTT. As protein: CASSGAGGETEAFF.